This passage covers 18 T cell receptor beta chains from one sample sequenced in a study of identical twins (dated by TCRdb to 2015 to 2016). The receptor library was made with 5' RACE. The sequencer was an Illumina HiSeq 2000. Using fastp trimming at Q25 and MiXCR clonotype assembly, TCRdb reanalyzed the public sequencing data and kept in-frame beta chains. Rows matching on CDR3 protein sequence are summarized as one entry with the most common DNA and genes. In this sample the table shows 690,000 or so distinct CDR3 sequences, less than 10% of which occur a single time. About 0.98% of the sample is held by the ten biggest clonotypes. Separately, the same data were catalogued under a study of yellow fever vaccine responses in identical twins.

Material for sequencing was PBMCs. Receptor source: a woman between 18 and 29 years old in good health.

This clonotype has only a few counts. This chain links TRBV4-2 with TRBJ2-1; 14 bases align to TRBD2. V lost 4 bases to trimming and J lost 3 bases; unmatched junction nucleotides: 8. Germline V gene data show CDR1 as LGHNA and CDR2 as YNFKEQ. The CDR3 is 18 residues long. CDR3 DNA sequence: TGTGCCAGCAGCCTTCCCGGGACTAGCGGGAGCGGCTACAATGAGCAGTTCTTC. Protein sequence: CASSLPGTSGSGYNEQFF.

In DNA, the CDR3 is TGTGCCAGCAGGACACAGACAGGGGGAGGCAATCAGCCCCAGCATTTT. Translated, it gives CASRTQTGGGNQPQHF. This chain connects TRBV28 to TRBJ1-5; 9 bases align to TRBD1. Germline V gives CDR1 MDHEN, CDR2 SYDVKM. V gave up 6 bases and J gave up 2 bases; unmatched junction bases: 8. This CDR3 has 16 amino acids.

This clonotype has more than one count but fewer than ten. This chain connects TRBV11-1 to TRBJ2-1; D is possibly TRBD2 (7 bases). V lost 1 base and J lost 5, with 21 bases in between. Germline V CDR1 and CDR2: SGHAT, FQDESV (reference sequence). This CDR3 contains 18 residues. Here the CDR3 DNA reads TGTGCCAGCAGCTTAGTGAAGGGGCGGGGGCCGTTGAACAATGAGCAGTTCTTC. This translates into CASSLVKGRGPLNNEQFF.

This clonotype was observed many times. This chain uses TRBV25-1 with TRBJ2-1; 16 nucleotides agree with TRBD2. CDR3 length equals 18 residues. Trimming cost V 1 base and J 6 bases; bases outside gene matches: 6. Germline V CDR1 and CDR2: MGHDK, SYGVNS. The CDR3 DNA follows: TGTGCCAGCAGTGAATCGAAAGGGACTAGCGGGAGGGCCAATGAGCAGTTCTTC. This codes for CASSESKGTSGRANEQFF.

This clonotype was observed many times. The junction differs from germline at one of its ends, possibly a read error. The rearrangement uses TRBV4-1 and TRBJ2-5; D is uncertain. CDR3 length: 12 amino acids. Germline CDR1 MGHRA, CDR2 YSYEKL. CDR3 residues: CASSRVGETQYF. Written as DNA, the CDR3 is TGTGCCAGCAGCCGGGTTGGGGAGACCCAGTACTTC.

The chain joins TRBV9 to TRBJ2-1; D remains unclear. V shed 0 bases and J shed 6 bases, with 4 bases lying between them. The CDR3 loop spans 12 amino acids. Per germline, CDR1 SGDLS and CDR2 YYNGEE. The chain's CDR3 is CASSVGVNEQFF. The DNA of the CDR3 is TGTGCCAGCAGCGTAGGCGTCAATGAGCAGTTCTTC.

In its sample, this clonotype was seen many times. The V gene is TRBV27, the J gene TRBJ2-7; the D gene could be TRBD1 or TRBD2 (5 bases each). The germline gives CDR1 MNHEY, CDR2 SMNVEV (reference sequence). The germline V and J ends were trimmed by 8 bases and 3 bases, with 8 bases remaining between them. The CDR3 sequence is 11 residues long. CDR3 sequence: CASGGIYEQYF. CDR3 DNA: TGTGCCAGCGGGGGAATCTACGAGCAGTACTTC.

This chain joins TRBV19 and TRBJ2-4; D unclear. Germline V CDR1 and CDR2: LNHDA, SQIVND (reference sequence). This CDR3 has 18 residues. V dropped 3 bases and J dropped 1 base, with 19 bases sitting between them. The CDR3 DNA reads TGTGCCAGTAGTATCGGTTTTGGAGCCCCTGGGGCCAAAAACATTCAGTACTTC. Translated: CASSIGFGAPGAKNIQYF.

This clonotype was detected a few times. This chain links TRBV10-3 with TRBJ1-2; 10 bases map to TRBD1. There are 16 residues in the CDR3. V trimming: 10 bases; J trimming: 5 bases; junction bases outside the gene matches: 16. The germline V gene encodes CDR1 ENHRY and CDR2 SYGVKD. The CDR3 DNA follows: TGTGCCACCAGCCCTCCCGAGGGACAGGGGACATATGGCTACACCTTC. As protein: CATSPPEGQGTYGYTF.

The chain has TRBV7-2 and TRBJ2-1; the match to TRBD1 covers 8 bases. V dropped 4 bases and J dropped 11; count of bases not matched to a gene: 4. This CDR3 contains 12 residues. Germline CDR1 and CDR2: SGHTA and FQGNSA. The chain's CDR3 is CASSYRTGQQFF. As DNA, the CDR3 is TGTGCCAGCAGCTACCGGACAGGGCAGCAGTTCTTC.

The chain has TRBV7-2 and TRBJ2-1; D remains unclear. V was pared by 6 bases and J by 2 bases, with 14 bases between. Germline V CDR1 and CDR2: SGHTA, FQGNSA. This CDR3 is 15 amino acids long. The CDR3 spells CASSTGLTTYNEQFF. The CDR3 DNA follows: TGTGCCAGCAGTACGGGTCTCACCACCTACAATGAGCAGTTCTTC. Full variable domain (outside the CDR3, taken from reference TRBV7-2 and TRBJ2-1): GAGVSQSPSNKVTEKGKDVELRCDPISGHTALYWYRQSLGQGLEFLIYFQGNSAPDKSGLPSDRFSAERTGGSVSTLTIQRTQQEDSAVYLCASSTGLTTYNEQFFGPGTRLTVL.

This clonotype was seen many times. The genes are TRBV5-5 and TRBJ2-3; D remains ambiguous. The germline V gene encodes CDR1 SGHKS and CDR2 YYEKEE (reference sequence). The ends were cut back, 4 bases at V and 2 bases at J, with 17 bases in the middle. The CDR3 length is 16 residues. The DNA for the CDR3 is TGTGCCAGCAGCCCACTACGGCTGTCGATCACAGATACGCAGTATTTT. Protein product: CASSPLRLSITDTQYF.

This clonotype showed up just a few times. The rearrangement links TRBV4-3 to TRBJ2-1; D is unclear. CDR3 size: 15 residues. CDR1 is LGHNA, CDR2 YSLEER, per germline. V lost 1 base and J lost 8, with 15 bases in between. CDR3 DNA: TGCGCCAGCAGCCAAGGGGATAGCCCGGCGGATGAGCAGTTCTTC. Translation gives CASSQGDSPADEQFF.

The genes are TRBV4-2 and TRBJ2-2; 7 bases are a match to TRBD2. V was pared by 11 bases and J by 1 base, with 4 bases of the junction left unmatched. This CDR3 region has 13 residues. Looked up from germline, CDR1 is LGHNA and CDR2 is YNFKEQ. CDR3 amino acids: CAGGGENTGELFF. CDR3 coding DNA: TGTGCCGGGGGGGGGGAGAACACCGGGGAGCTGTTTTTT.

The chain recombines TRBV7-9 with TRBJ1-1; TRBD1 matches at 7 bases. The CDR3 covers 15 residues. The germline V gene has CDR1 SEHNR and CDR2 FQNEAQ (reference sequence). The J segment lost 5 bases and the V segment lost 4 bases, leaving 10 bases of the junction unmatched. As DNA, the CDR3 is TGTGCCAGCAGCTCCCTAGCAGGGGGTAGAACTGAAGCTTTCTTT. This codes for CASSSLAGGRTEAFF.

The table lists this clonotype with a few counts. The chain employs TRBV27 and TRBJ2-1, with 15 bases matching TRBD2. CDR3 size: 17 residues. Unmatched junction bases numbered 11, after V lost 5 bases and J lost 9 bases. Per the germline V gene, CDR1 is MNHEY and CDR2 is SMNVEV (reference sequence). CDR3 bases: TGTGCCAGCAGTCCCTCTCGGACTAGCGGGAGGGCAGGTGAGCAGTTCTTC. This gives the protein CASSPSRTSGRAGEQFF.

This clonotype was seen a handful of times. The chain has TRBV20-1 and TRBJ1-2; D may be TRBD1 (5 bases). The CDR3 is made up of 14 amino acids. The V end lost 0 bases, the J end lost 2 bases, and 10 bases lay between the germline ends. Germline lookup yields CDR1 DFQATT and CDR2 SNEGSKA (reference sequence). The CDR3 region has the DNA TGCAGTGCTAGAGATTTGCAGGGCAACTATGGCTACACCTTC. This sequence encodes CSARDLQGNYGYTF.

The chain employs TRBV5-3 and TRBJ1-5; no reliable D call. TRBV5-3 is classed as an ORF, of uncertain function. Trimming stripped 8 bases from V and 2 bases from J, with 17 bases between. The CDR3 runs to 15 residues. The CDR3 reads CARGPGLLCNQPQHF. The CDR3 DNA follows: TGTGCCAGGGGCCCCGGGCTCCTCTGCAATCAGCCCCAGCATTTT.